This record concerns one T cell receptor beta chain sequence. Study processing details: It was from reference gene primer amplification that nucleated cell counts were estimated. Data came from immunoSEQ multiplex PCR; TCRdb stores just in-frame clones and leaves some out. D and trimming were read from the DNA, whereas the V and J calls and clone size are those reported in that table. The sample yields some 200,000 clones, 88% seen once. The data derive from a study of blood T cell repertoires in COVID-19. Study in general: Spain, Italy and the United States supplied samples that represented acute and convalescent COVID-19.

This CDR3 spans 14 amino acids. The germline gives CDR1 SEHNR, CDR2 FQNEAQ (reference sequence). Deletions cut 4 bases from V and 3 bases from J, with 13 bases between. The sequence derives from a man aged 70-80 years with acute or convalescent COVID-19. The rearrangement links TRBV7-9 to TRBJ2-7; TRBD1 might be the D (7 bases). Sequencing was carried out using peripheral blood. CDR3 amino acids: CASSSGQGGYEQYF. The CDR3 nucleotides read TGTGCCAGCAGCTCTGGTCAGGGGGGCTACGAGCAGTACTTC. Based on the CDR3 plus reference TRBV7-9 and TRBJ2-7, the full variable domain is DTGVSQNPRHKITKRGQNVTFRCDPISEHNRLYWYRQTLGQGPEFLTYFQNEAQLEKSRLLSDRFSAERPKGSFSTLEIQRTEQGDSAMYLCASSSGQGGYEQYFGPGTRLTVT.